The entry that follows covers one T cell receptor (beta chain) sequence. Its antigen is currently unknown. The CDR3 runs 17 residues. Per germline, CDR1 SGHNT and CDR2 YYREEE (reference sequence). V was clipped by 2 bases and J by 0 bases, with 12 bases between them. An amount of RNA that ranged from roughly 0.45 to 1 ug was reverse transcribed with random hexamers. An immunoSEQ multiplex PCR amplified TCR beta CDR3 over 54 Vbeta and 13 Jbeta. TCRdb used MiXCR to reprocess the immunoSEQ multiplex PCR reads, holding one entry per CDR3 protein. The sample holds 75,000 to 95,000 distinct CDR3 sequences, approximately 93% seen once. This specimen comes from a study of CD8 T cells in Susac syndrome. Study context: The Susac syndrome patients that were sequenced included more than 5 with active disease and under 10 in remission. Each patient with Susac syndrome, at the time of blood draw, was therapy-naive, on corticosteroids, or on intravenous immunoglobulin alone. Study results and limitations: The study identified sixteen and five Susac-specific public clones in total CD8+ and CD8+ TEMRA repertoires.

The source of this sequence is a human donor with Susac syndrome. The sample taken for sequencing was CD8+ T cells from PBMCs. V gene TRBV5-4 combines with J gene TRBJ2-6; either TRBD1 or TRBD2 may fit D (5 bases each). As DNA, the CDR3 is TGTGCCAGCAGCTTAAGGGACGGTAGCTCTGGGGCCAACGTCCTGACTTTC. This encodes CASSLRDGSSGANVLTF. Looking up the rest from reference TRBV5-4 and TRBJ2-6 gives the full variable domain: ETGVTQSPTHLIKTRGQQVTLRCSSQSGHNTVSWYQQALGQGPQFIFQYYREEENGRGNFPPRFSGLQFPNYSSELNVNALELDDSALYLCASSLRDGSSGANVLTFGAGSRLTVL.